The 16 T cell receptor beta chains below come from one sample, sequenced in a study of blood T cells in healthy people across ages. For the second PCR, which ran for about 7 to 11 cycles, a sample-barcoded 5' primer and a J-beta primer mix were used. TCRdb recomputed calls from the 5' RACE reads with MiXCR, one row per CDR3 protein. Of about 580,000 distinct CDR3 sequences in the sample, about 45% are singletons; the top ten hold just under 25%. The sequenced sample was blood. These TCRs come from an elderly man in good health.

This rearrangement joins TRBV20-1 to TRBJ2-3, with 12 bases that match TRBD2. The CDR3 totals 15 residues. Germline V gene sequence: CDR1 DFQATT, CDR2 SNEGSKA (reference sequence). V dropped 3 bases and J dropped 4; count of bases not matched to a gene: 5. CDR3 DNA: TGCAGTGCTAGTTGGACTAGCGGGGCCCCAGATACGCAGTATTTT. Its translation is CSASWTSGAPDTQYF.

This clonotype was found many times. The V gene is TRBV7-9, the J gene TRBJ1-2; 12 bases agree with TRBD1. Germline V gene lookup returns CDR1 SEHNR and CDR2 FQNEAQ (reference sequence). J was trimmed by 4 bases and V by 5 bases; bases with no gene match: 5. CDR3 size: 15 residues. CDR3 in DNA: TGTGCCAGCAGCGCATCGGGACAGGGGGCCTATGGCTACACCTTC. Its protein product is CASSASGQGAYGYTF. The full variable domain, rest sourced from reference TRBV7-9 and TRBJ1-2, is DTGVSQNPRHKITKRGQNVTFRCDPISEHNRLYWYRQTLGQGPEFLTYFQNEAQLEKSRLLSDRFSAERPKGSFSTLEIQRTEQGDSAMYLCASSASGQGAYGYTFGSGTRLTVV.

This clonotype was found a few times. The chain recombines TRBV20-1 with TRBJ1-1, with D uncertain. Deletions cut 4 bases from V and 2 bases from J, with 14 bases between. Germline V gives CDR1 DFQATT, CDR2 SNEGSKA (reference sequence). This CDR3 contains 14 residues. The CDR3 here is CSAILRTKNTEAFF. CDR3 DNA: TGCAGTGCTATTTTGAGGACCAAAAACACTGAAGCTTTCTTT.

The chain joins TRBV9 to TRBJ2-4; 10 nucleotides line up with TRBD1. The end of the DNA fits TRBJ2-7 better, so the J call may be wrong. Germline V gene sequence: CDR1 SGDLS, CDR2 YYNGEE. The CDR3 loop spans 14 amino acids. This chain's CDR3 is CASSTGQGYPEQYF. CDR3 DNA: TGTGCCAGCAGCACGGGACAGGGGTATCCCGAGCAGTACTTC.

The CDR3 sequence: CSAINRDIPSSGNTIYF. CDR3 DNA: TGCAGTGCAATTAACCGGGACATTCCTTCGTCCGGAAACACCATATATTTT. V and J are TRBV20-1 and TRBJ1-3; D might be TRBD1 (6 bases). The CDR3 sequence is 17 residues long. From germline, CDR1 is DFQATT and CDR2 SNEGSKA (reference sequence). Trimming pared 6 bases from V and 4 bases from J, leaving 25 bases between.

The chain uses TRBV25-1 and TRBJ2-1; D possibly corresponds to TRBD1 (5 bases). There are 12 residues in the CDR3. The germline V and J ends were trimmed by 6 bases and 11 bases, with 14 bases remaining between them. Germline V gene data show CDR1 as MGHDK and CDR2 as SYGVNS. The CDR3 here is CASSKGWHQQFF. The CDR3 region has the DNA TGTGCCAGCAGCAAGGGGTGGCACCAGCAGTTCTTC. Looking up the rest from reference TRBV25-1 and TRBJ2-1 gives the full variable domain: EADIYQTPRYLVIGTGKKITLECSQTMGHDKMYWYQQDPGMELHLIHYSYGVNSTEKGDLSSESTVSRIRTEHFPLTLESARPSHTSQYLCASSKGWHQQFFGPGTRLTVL.

This clonotype was found a few times. The rearrangement uses TRBV10-3 and TRBJ2-3; D uncertain. The CDR3 totals 12 residues. Germline V lookup: CDR1 ENHRY, CDR2 SYGVKD. Trimming removed 3 bases from V and 4 bases from J, with 5 bases in between. Written as DNA, the CDR3 is TGTGCCATCAGTGATACTCCAGATACGCAGTATTTT. This gives the protein CAISDTPDTQYF.

This clonotype was counted a few times. The V call is TRBV9, the J call TRBJ2-7, with D perhaps TRBD2 (6 bases). CDR3 length: 16 residues. The germline CDR1 and CDR2 sequences are SGDLS and YYNGEE. Trimming took off 4 bases at V and 5 bases at J, with 22 bases between the two ends. CDR3 residues: CASSLWDSAFRNEQYF. CDR3 in DNA: TGTGCCAGCAGCCTCTGGGACTCGGCTTTTCGGAACGAGCAGTACTTC.

This clonotype was counted ten times or more. The chain employs TRBV6-5 and TRBJ2-3; TRBD1 is a possible D gene (5 bases). Trimming left V 5 bases short and J 4 bases short, with 16 bases between. Germline V gives CDR1 MNHEY, CDR2 SVGAGI. The CDR3 loop spans 15 amino acids. CDR3 amino acids: CASSIRLQGPDTQYF. CDR3 DNA: TGTGCCAGCAGTATCAGGCTTCAGGGTCCAGATACGCAGTATTTT.

This clonotype has just a few counts. This sequence joins TRBV7-2 and TRBJ2-3, with D unclear. Per germline, CDR1 SGHTA and CDR2 FQGNSA. The CDR3 has 17 residues. Trimming took off 2 bases at V and 0 bases at J, with 15 bases between the two ends. This chain's CDR3 is CASSLLGIGFSTDTQYF. The CDR3 nucleotides read TGTGCCAGCAGCTTATTAGGGATCGGTTTTAGCACAGATACGCAGTATTTT.

Many counts were recorded for this clonotype. The chain employs TRBV2 and TRBJ2-1; 7 bases are shared with TRBD1. This CDR3 is 14 amino acids long. The ends lost 1 base at V and 9 bases at J; junction bases unmatched: 6. Germline assignment: CDR1 SNHLY and CDR2 FYNNEI. The CDR3 sequence is CASSEEGARTEQFF. Written as DNA, the CDR3 is TGTGCCAGCAGTGAAGAGGGGGCTAGGACTGAGCAGTTCTTC.

At least ten counts were recorded for this clonotype. The chain combines TRBV6-5 with TRBJ2-1; the match to TRBD2 covers 13 bases. CDR1 and CDR2 (germline): MNHEY, SVGAGI. The CDR3 is 22 residues long. The V gene end was trimmed by 2 bases and the J gene end by 0 bases; junction bases not matched to a gene: 16. In DNA form, the CDR3 reads TGTGCCAGCAGTTACATCCGACTAGCGGGGGGTAGGGCCGGGGGCTCCTACAATGAGCAGTTCTTC. This translates into CASSYIRLAGGRAGGSYNEQFF.

This clonotype was observed a single time. This chain links TRBV11-1 with TRBJ2-1, with D perhaps assigned TRBD1 or TRBD2 (5 bases each). V lost 5 bases and J lost 10, with 15 bases in between. Germline CDR1 reads SGHAT; CDR2 reads FQDESV (reference sequence). The CDR3 runs 13 residues. The CDR3 region is CASSLMGTQEQFF. DNA for the CDR3: TGTGCCAGCAGCCTAATGGGGACCCAAGAGCAGTTCTTC. The whole variable domain, remainder taken from reference TRBV11-1 and TRBJ2-1, is EAEVAQSPRYKITEKSQAVAFWCDPISGHATLYWYRQILGQGPELLVQFQDESVVDDSQLPKDRFSAERLKGVDSTLKIQPAELGDSAMYLCASSLMGTQEQFFGPGTRLTVL.

The V and J genes are TRBV7-2 and TRBJ1-2; a weak D match, TRBD1 (5 bases). From germline, CDR1 is SGHTA and CDR2 FQGNSA. Trimming cost V 2 bases and J 4 bases, with 20 bases left between them. The length of the CDR3 is 17 residues. This CDR3 is CASSLKGGDPGFYGYTF. The CDR3 bases are TGTGCCAGCAGCTTAAAAGGCGGGGACCCGGGATTCTATGGCTACACCTTC.

This clonotype has a handful of counts. This chain joins TRBV5-1 and TRBJ2-3; no clear D gene. Germline loops: CDR1 SGHRS, CDR2 YFSETQ. This CDR3 is built from 14 residues. V lost 0 bases and J 14 bases, leaving 19 bases between the germline ends. CDR3 loop: CASSLGRESPVLYF. The CDR3 DNA reads as TGCGCCAGCAGCTTGGGGCGCGAGTCCCCAGTTCTGTATTTT. Full variable domain (rest looked up from reference TRBV5-1 and TRBJ2-3): KAGVTQTPRYLIKTRGQQVTLSCSPISGHRSVSWYQQTPGQGLQFLFEYFSETQRNKGNFPGRFSGRQFSNSRSEMNVSTLELGDSALYLCASSLGRESPVLYFGPGTRLTVL.

There are many counts of this clonotype. The chain employs TRBV4-2 and TRBJ2-1; the D call may be TRBD1 or TRBD2 (5 bases each). Per germline, CDR1 LGHNA and CDR2 YNFKEQ. The CDR3 spans 15 residues. Between the trimmed V and J ends, which lost 0 bases and 2 bases, there was a span of 8 bases. CDR3 loop: CASSQDLGAYNEQFF. For the CDR3, the DNA is TGTGCCAGCAGCCAAGATCTGGGGGCCTACAATGAGCAGTTCTTC.